Presented here are 21 T cell receptor beta chains from one specimen sequenced in a study of shared clonotypes between healthy human individuals (dated by TCRdb to 2020 to 2021). The method behind the library was the immunoSEQ multiplex PCR assay. Entries here come from immuneACCESS through TCRdb and include only in-frame sequences with V and J called. Some clones fail to appear in such tables; in the studies checked, an unresolved V gene covers under half of the shortfall, and the cause of the remainder is unknown. This sample holds roughly 1 million clones; about four fifths were observed only once. Approximately 0.56% of the sample rests with the top ten. Sequencing input: memory CD4+ T cells from PBMCs. This sample's cell subset or site label indicates: CD45RA-negative fraction. Receptors were obtained from a man aged 18 to 30 in good health. Some clones in this sample may be carry-over from other donors' samples.

This CDR3 is CASLGTGRFIKEQFF. The CDR3 DNA reads as TGTGCCAGCTTGGGGACAGGGAGATTCATCAAAGAGCAGTTCTTC. The V call is TRBV28, the J call TRBJ2-1, with TRBD1 matching over 9 bases. Germline V gene data show CDR1 as MDHEN and CDR2 as SYDVKM. The CDR3 length is 15 residues. Unmatched junction bases numbered 15, after V lost 8 bases and J lost 10 bases.

This clone was seen many times. The chain is built from TRBV5-5 and TRBJ2-2; the match to TRBD2 covers 7 bases. J lost 8 bases, V lost 0 bases, and 7 bases had no gene match. Germline lookup yields CDR1 SGHKS and CDR2 YYEKEE (reference sequence). This CDR3 contains 15 residues. The CDR3 region is CASSLVGGSGGELFF. DNA for the CDR3: TGTGCCAGCAGCTTGGTAGGCGGGAGTGGAGGGGAGCTGTTTTTT.

This sequence joins TRBV10-3 and TRBJ2-2; a weak D match, TRBD1 (6 bases). V was shortened by 3 bases and J by 3 bases, with 11 bases between the two germline ends. Germline CDR1 is ENHRY and CDR2 is SYGVKD. This CDR3 is built from 15 residues. The CDR3 is CAISDRGGDTGELFF. In nucleotides, the CDR3 is TGTGCCATCAGTGACAGGGGTGGCGACACCGGGGAGCTGTTTTTT.

The chain recombines TRBV2 with TRBJ2-3; 9 nucleotides agree with TRBD2. Germline V lookup: CDR1 SNHLY, CDR2 FYNNEI. The CDR3 is 14 amino acids. The J segment lost 5 bases and the V segment lost 4 bases, leaving 4 bases of the junction unmatched. The CDR3 protein is CASSGSGRVDTQYF. In nucleotides, the CDR3 is TGTGCCAGCAGTGGTAGCGGGAGAGTAGATACGCAGTATTTT.

The chain recombines TRBV18 with TRBJ2-7; D perhaps matches TRBD1 (6 bases). Germline V gene lookup returns CDR1 KGHSH and CDR2 LQKENI. The CDR3 extends over 16 amino acids. Trimming removed 4 bases at V and 5 bases at J, with 21 bases between. The DNA of the CDR3 is TGTGCCAGCTCACAAGGACAGTACACTACTCCCCACGAGCAGTACTTC. It specifies CASSQGQYTTPHEQYF.

The count of this clone is one. In nucleotides, the CDR3 is TGCGCCAGCAGCAGATACAGGGTCGCGGAGACCCAGTACTTC. It is translated as CASSRYRVAETQYF. V is TRBV5-1 and J is TRBJ2-7; weak D call: TRBD1 (6 bases). The J call may be wrong; the DNA end is better matched by TRBJ2-5. Germline assignment: CDR1 SGHRS and CDR2 YFSETQ. There are 14 residues in the CDR3.

The chain combines TRBV19 with TRBJ1-1; D gene ambiguous. Germline V gives CDR1 LNHDA, CDR2 SQIVND (reference sequence). Trimming stripped 2 bases from V and 7 bases from J, with 5 bases between. The CDR3 totals 11 residues. The CDR3 is CASSIRVEAFF. In DNA form, the CDR3 reads TGTGCCAGTAGTATACGGGTTGAAGCTTTCTTT.

The CDR3 DNA reads as TGTGCCAGCAGTGATCGGGCCGAGCAGTACTTC. Protein: CASSDRAEQYF. The V call is TRBV2, the J call TRBJ2-7; D remains unclear. The V end lost 3 bases, the J end lost 6 bases, and 6 bases lay between the germline ends. Germline values: CDR1 SNHLY, CDR2 FYNNEI. The CDR3 has 11 amino acids.

The chain combines TRBV2 with TRBJ2-7, with D perhaps TRBD2 (5 bases). Germline V lookup: CDR1 SNHLY, CDR2 FYNNEI. Trimming pared 6 bases from V and 3 bases from J, leaving 6 bases between. The CDR3 runs to 11 residues. The CDR3 spells CASRTIYEQYF. The CDR3, as DNA: TGTGCCAGCAGGACTATCTACGAGCAGTACTTC.

This rearrangement joins TRBV5-1 to TRBJ1-3, with D possibly TRBD1 on 5 matching bases. The CDR3 runs 13 residues. The V end lost 5 bases, the J end lost 4 bases, and 10 bases lay between the germline ends. Germline-derived CDR1 and CDR2 are SGHRS and YFSETQ. The CDR3 DNA reads TGCGCCAGCAGTCGGGACGTCGGAAACACCATATATTTT. Protein sequence: CASSRDVGNTIYF.

This clone has a single count. The genes are TRBV28 and TRBJ1-2; the D gene is possibly TRBD1 (5 bases). Trimming shortened V by 1 base and J by 8 bases, and 17 bases separated the two germline ends. The CDR3 runs to 15 residues. The V gene's germline CDR1 is MDHEN and CDR2 SYDVKM. The CDR3 DNA follows: TGTGCCAGCAGTTTATCCGGGACGGGCCTCTTAGGCTACACCTTC. Encoded protein: CASSLSGTGLLGYTF.

The rearrangement links TRBV5-1 to TRBJ2-3; 9 bases fit TRBD1. The CDR3 contains 15 residues. V shed 4 bases and J 6 bases; nucleotides not matched to a gene: 9. Germline V gene lookup returns CDR1 SGHRS and CDR2 YFSETQ. CDR3 nucleotide sequence: TGCGCCAGCAGCCCTACAGGGGGCAACGTGGATACGCAGTATTTT. As protein: CASSPTGGNVDTQYF.

V and J are TRBV27 and TRBJ1-1; TRBD1 matches at 8 bases. Per germline, CDR1 MNHEY and CDR2 SMNVEV (reference sequence). Trimming removed 2 bases from V and 6 bases from J; junction bases left unmatched: 8. The CDR3 is made up of 15 amino acids. The chain's CDR3 is CASSLTPGGLAEAFF. DNA of the CDR3: TGTGCCAGCAGTTTAACCCCAGGGGGCTTGGCTGAAGCTTTCTTT.

In DNA form, the CDR3 reads TGTGCCAGCAGCCCCGGACTAGGACTGAAGGATGAGCAGTTCTTC. Translating gives CASSPGLGLKDEQFF. V is TRBV7-2 and J is TRBJ2-1, with 7 bases aligning to TRBD2. Germline CDR1 is SGHTA and CDR2 is FQGNSA. The CDR3 contains 15 residues. With 5 bases clipped from V and 8 bases from J, the junction kept 12 bases outside the gene matches.

This clone was observed a single time. This CDR3 reads CASSSHPGELFF. The CDR3 DNA reads as TGTGCCAGCAGTTCTCATCCCGGGGAGCTGTTTTTT. The chain couples TRBV28 to TRBJ2-2; D is unresolved. Trimming shortened V by 4 bases and J by 6 bases, and 6 bases separated the two germline ends. This CDR3 spans 12 amino acids. Germline V gives CDR1 MDHEN, CDR2 SYDVKM.

As regards this clone: Distinct nucleotide sequences in the sample also encode this CDR3. V is TRBV6-1 and J is TRBJ1-2; D possibly corresponds to TRBD1 (6 bases). With 0 bases removed from V and 4 bases from J, the gap between germline ends came to 6 bases. The CDR3 totals 13 residues. Looked up from germline, CDR1 is MNHNS and CDR2 is SASEGT. The CDR3 reads CASSEAGGYGYTF. CDR3 DNA: TGTGCCAGCAGTGAAGCAGGGGGCTATGGCTACACCTTC.

The chain couples TRBV6-4 to TRBJ2-7; 16 nucleotides line up with TRBD2. V lost 10 bases to trimming and J lost 6 bases; unmatched junction nucleotides: 18. The CDR3 is made up of 18 amino acids. Looked up from germline, CDR1 is MRHNA and CDR2 is SNTAGT. In DNA form, the CDR3 reads TGTGCCATCCAATCGGGACTAGCGGGAGGGCCCGCGCCTTCCGAGCAGTACTTC. Its translation is CAIQSGLAGGPAPSEQYF.

This sequence joins TRBV10-3 and TRBJ2-5, with D perhaps given as TRBD1 or TRBD2 (6 bases each). Per germline, CDR1 ENHRY and CDR2 SYGVKD. This CDR3 has 13 residues. Trimming took off 5 bases at V and 4 bases at J, with 11 bases between the two ends. CDR3 coding DNA: TGTGCCATCAGTTTTAAGGGGGGAGAGACCCAGTACTTC. Translation: CAISFKGGETQYF.

CDR3 nucleotide sequence: TGCGCCAGCAGTGAACTTTTGAACACTGAAGCTTTCTTT. This encodes CASSELLNTEAFF. The chain joins TRBV5-1 to TRBJ1-1; D gene unclear. Germline V gives CDR1 SGHRS, CDR2 YFSETQ. There are 13 residues in the CDR3. V was pared by 5 bases and J by 0 bases, with 8 bases between.

The chain carries TRBV6-5 and TRBJ1-2, with 9 positions matching TRBD1. Unmatched junction bases numbered 10, after V lost 4 bases and J lost 7 bases. The V gene's germline CDR1 is MNHEY and CDR2 SVGAGI. This CDR3 contains 15 residues. CDR3 bases: TGTGCCAGCAGTTCAGGGACAGGGAAGGTTGGTGGCTACACCTTC. The encoded protein is CASSSGTGKVGGYTF.

This rearrangement joins TRBV11-1 to TRBJ2-7; D is ambiguous. This CDR3 region has 13 residues. Looked up from germline, CDR1 is SGHAT and CDR2 is FQDESV (reference sequence). The V end was cut by 5 bases, the J end by 4 bases, with 12 bases between. The chain's CDR3 is CASSLLGEYEQYF. The CDR3 DNA is TGTGCCAGCAGCCTGCTTGGGGAATACGAGCAGTACTTC.